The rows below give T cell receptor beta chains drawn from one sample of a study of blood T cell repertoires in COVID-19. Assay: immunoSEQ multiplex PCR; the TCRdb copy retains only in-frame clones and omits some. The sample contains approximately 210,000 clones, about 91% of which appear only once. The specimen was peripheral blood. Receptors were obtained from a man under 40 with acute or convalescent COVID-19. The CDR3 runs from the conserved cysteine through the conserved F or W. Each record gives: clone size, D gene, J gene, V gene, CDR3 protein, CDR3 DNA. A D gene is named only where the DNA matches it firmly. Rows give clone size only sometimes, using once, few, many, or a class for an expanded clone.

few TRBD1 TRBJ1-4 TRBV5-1 CASSSTGTVGTNEKLFF TGCGCCAGCAGCTCCACCGGGACAGTAGGAACAAATGAAAAACTGTTTTTT
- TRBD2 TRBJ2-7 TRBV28 CASSSAAGGPYEQYF TGTGCCAGCAGTTCCGCAGCGGGGGGGCCCTACGAGCAGTACTTC
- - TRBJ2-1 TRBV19 CASRASPNNEQFF TGTGCCAGTAGGGCTAGCCCTAACAATGAGCAGTTCTTC
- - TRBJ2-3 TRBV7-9 CASSLASGNTGAQYF TGTGCCAGCAGCTTAGCTAGCGGCAACACCGGCGCGCAGTATTTT
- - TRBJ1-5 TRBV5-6 CASSERGTRDQPQHF TGTGCCAGCAGCGAGCGGGGTACCAGGGATCAGCCCCAGCATTTT
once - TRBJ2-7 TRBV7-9 CASSLEGGRSYEQYF TGTGCCAGCAGCTTAGAAGGAGGACGGAGCTACGAGCAGTACTTC
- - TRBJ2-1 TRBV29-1 CSDKLAEGPYNEQFF TGCAGCGACAAACTCGCGGAGGGCCCCTACAATGAGCAGTTCTTC
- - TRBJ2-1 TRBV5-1 CASSFLGGRDGEQFF TGCGCCAGCAGCTTTCTCGGGGGGCGCGATGGTGAGCAGTTCTTC
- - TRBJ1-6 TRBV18 CASSPQGFSSPLHF TGTGCCAGCTCACCCCAGGGCTTTAGTTCACCCCTCCACTTT
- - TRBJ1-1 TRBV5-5 CASSLGVGWTEAFF TGTGCCAGCAGCTTAGGGGTGGGATGGACTGAAGCTTTCTTT
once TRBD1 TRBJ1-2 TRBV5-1 CASSRDRGNYGYTF TGCGCCAGCAGCCGGGACAGGGGTAACTATGGCTACACCTTC
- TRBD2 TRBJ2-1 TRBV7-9 CASSLVTSGMGEQFF TGTGCCAGCAGCTTAGTTACTAGCGGGATGGGTGAGCAGTTCTTC
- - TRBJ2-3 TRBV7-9 CASSQGNTDTQYF TGTGCCAGCAGTCAGGGGAACACAGATACGCAGTATTTT
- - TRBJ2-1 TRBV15 CATSRDQAGSREQFF TGTGCCACCAGCAGAGATCAGGCAGGCTCTCGTGAGCAGTTCTTC
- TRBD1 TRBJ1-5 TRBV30 CAWSGQLHQAQHF TGTGCCTGGTCGGGACAGCTCCACCAGGCCCAGCATTTT
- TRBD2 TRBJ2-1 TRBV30 CAWSTSGTYNEQFF TGTGCCTGGAGCACTAGCGGTACCTACAATGAGCAGTTCTTC
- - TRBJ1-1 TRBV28 CATNPGTEAFF TGTGCCACCAACCCGGGCACTGAAGCTTTCTTT
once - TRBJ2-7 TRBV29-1 CSTVGGPSYEQYF TGCAGCACCGTGGGGGGTCCGTCCTACGAGCAGTACTTC
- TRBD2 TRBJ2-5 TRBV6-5 CASKASGGWETQYF TGTGCCAGCAAGGCTAGCGGGGGGTGGGAGACCCAGTACTTC
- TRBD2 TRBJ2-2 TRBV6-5 CATGLAGLTGELFF TGTGCCACCGGACTAGCGGGATTAACCGGGGAGCTGTTTTTT
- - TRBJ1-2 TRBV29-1 CSVRTDYYGYTF TGCAGCGTCAGGACTGATTATTATGGCTACACCTTC
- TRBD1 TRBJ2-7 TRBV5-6 CASSWDRLYEQYF TGTGCCAGCAGCTGGGACAGACTCTACGAGCAGTACTTC
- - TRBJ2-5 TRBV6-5 CASTGVAGDQETQYF TGTGCCAGCACCGGGGTGGCAGGGGACCAAGAGACCCAGTACTTC
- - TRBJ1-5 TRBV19 CATEASINQPQHF TGTGCCACCGAAGCAAGTATCAATCAGCCCCAGCATTTT
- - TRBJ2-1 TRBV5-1 CASMSGWSYNEQFF TGCGCCAGCATGTCCGGGTGGTCCTACAATGAGCAGTTCTTC
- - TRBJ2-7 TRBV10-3 CAISEDNYEQYF TGTGCCATCAGTGAGGACAACTACGAGCAGTACTTC
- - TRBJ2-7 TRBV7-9 CASSPNPGTRGGPQYF TGTGCCAGCAGCCCCAATCCCGGGACTAGAGGGGGCCCTCAGTACTTC
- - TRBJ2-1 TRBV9 CASSEGLAYNEQFF TGTGCCAGCAGCGAGGGACTGGCTTACAATGAGCAGTTCTTC
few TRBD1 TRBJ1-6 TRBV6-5 CASSYLAAQGTSPLHF TGTGCCAGCAGTTACCTAGCCGCACAGGGGACCTCACCCCTCCACTTT
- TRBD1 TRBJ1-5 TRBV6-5 CASSLGQGGNQPQHF TGTGCCAGCAGCCTGGGACAGGGAGGCAATCAGCCCCAGCATTTT
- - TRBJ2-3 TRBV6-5 CASSYFEGTDTQYF TGTGCCAGCAGTTACTTTGAGGGCACAGATACGCAGTATTTT
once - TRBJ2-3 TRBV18 CASSANKIFSTDTQYF TGTGCCAGCTCAGCCAACAAAATCTTCTCCACAGATACGCAGTATTTT
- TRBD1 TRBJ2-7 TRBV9 CASSVAPQGDEQYF TGTGCCAGCAGCGTAGCTCCGCAGGGGGACGAGCAGTACTTC
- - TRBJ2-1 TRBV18 CASSPNRGGVNEQFF TGTGCCAGCTCACCCAACAGGGGAGGAGTCAATGAGCAGTTCTTC
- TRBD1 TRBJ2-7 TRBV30 CAWSAGTEYEQYF TGTGCCTGGAGTGCAGGGACAGAATACGAGCAGTACTTC
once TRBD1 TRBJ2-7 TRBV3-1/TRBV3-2 CASSQDGTGGRYEQYF TGTGCCAGCAGCCAAGATGGTACAGGGGGTAGGTACGAGCAGTACTTC
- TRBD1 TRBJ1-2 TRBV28 CASSSRTGAYYGYTF TGTGCCAGCAGTTCCAGGACAGGGGCCTACTATGGCTACACCTTC
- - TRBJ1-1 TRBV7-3 CASSPVGGNTEAFF TGTGCCAGCAGCCCAGTGGGGGGGAACACTGAAGCTTTCTTT
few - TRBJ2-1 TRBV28 CASSLLAPRIAYNEQFF TGTGCCAGCAGTCTTCTAGCGCCGCGAATAGCCTACAATGAGCAGTTCTTC
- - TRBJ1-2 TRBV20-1 CSASQPGGAYGYTF TGCAGTGCTAGTCAGCCTGGGGGCGCGTATGGCTACACCTTC
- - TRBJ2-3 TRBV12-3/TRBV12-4 CASFGGLRDTQYF TGTGCCAGTTTCGGGGGTTTGAGGGATACGCAGTATTTT
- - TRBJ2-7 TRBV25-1 CASSSLWQGNYEQYF TGTGCCAGCAGCTCCCTGTGGCAGGGGAATTACGAGCAGTACTTC
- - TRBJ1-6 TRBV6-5 CASTLAPSGNSPLHF TGTGCCAGCACCTTGGCACCTTCAGGGAATTCACCCCTCCACTTT
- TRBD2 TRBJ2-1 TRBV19 CASSVGLAGPNEQFF TGTGCCAGTAGTGTGGGGCTAGCGGGCCCCAATGAGCAGTTCTTC
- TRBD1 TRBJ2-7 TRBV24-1 CATSQGATYEQYF TGTGCCACCTCGCAGGGGGCCACCTACGAGCAGTACTTC
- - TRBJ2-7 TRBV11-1 CASSSQISYEQYF TGTGCCAGCAGCTCACAGATCTCCTACGAGCAGTACTTC
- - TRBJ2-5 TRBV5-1 CASSLANLRKRETQYF TGCGCCAGCAGCTTGGCCAATCTGAGGAAGCGAGAGACCCAGTACTTC